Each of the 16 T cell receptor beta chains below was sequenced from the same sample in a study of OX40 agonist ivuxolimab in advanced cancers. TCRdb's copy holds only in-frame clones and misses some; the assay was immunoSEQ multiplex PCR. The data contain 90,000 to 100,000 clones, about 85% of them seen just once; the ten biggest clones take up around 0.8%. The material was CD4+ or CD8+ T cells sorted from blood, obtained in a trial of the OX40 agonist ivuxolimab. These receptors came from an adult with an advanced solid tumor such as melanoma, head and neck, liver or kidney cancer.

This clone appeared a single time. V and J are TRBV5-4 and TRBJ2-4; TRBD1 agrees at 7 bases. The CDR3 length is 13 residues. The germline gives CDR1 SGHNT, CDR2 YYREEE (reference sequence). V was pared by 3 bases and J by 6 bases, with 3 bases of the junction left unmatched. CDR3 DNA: TGTGCCAGCAGCTCCCAGGGGGTAAACATTCAGTACTTC. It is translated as CASSSQGVNIQYF.

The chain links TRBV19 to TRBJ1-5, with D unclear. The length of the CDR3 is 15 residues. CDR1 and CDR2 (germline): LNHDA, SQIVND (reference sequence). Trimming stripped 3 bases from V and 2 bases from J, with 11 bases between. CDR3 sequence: CASSMLSGGNQPQHF. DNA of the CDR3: TGTGCCAGTAGTATGTTGAGTGGGGGCAATCAGCCCCAGCATTTT.

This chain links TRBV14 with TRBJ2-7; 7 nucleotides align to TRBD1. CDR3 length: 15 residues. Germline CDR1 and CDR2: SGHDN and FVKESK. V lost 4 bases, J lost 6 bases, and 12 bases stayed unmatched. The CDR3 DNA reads TGTGCCAGCAGCCTCCGTCGGACAGGAATTGGCGAGCAGTACTTC. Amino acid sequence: CASSLRRTGIGEQYF.

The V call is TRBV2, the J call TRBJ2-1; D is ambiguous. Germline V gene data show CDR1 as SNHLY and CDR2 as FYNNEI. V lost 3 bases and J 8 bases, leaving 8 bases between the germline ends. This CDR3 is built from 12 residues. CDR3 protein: CASSDLSYEQFF. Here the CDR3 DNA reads TGTGCCAGCAGTGATCTTAGCTATGAGCAGTTCTTC.

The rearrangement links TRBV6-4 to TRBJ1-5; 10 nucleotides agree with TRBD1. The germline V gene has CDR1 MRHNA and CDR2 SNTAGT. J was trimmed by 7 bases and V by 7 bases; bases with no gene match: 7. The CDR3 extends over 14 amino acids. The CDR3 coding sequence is TGTGCCAGCATACGGGACAGGGGTAACCAGCCCCAGCATTTT. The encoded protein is CASIRDRGNQPQHF.

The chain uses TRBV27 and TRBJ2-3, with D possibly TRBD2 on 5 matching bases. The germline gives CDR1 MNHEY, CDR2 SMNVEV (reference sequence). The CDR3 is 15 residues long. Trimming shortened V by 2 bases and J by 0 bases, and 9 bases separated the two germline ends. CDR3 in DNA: TGTGCCAGCAGTTTAAGGCCGGGGAGCACAGATACGCAGTATTTT. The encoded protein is CASSLRPGSTDTQYF.

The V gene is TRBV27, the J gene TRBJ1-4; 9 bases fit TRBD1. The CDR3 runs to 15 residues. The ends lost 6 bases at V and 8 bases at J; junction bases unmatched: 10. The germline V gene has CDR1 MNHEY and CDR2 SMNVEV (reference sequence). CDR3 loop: CASSRGTGWAEKLFF. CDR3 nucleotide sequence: TGTGCCAGCAGCCGCGGGACAGGGTGGGCGGAAAAACTGTTTTTT.

CDR3 region: CASRPAGGANTGELFF. The DNA of the CDR3 is TGTGCCAGCAGGCCAGCGGGAGGGGCGAACACCGGGGAGCTGTTTTTT. The chain joins TRBV2 to TRBJ2-2; TRBD2 aligns across 10 bases. The V gene's germline CDR1 is SNHLY and CDR2 FYNNEI. The CDR3 has 16 residues. V was pared by 6 bases and J by 0 bases, with 4 bases of the junction left unmatched.

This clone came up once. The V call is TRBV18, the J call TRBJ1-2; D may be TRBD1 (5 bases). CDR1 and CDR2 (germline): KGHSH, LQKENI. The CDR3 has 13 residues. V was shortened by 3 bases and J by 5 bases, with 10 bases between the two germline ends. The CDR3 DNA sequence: TGTGCCAGCTCACCTTCGGACACATATGGCTACACCTTC. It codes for CASSPSDTYGYTF.

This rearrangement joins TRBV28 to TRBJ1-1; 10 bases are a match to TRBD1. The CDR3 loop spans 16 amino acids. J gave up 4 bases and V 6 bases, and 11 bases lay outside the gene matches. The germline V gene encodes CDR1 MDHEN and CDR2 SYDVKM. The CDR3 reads CASSGELDRGTTEAFF. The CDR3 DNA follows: TGTGCCAGCAGCGGGGAACTGGACAGGGGGACCACTGAAGCTTTCTTT.

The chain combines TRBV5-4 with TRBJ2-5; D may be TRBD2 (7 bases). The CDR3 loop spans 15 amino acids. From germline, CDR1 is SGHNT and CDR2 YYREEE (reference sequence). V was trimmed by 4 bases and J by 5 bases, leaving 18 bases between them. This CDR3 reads CASSLRGRGGETQYF. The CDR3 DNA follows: TGTGCCAGCAGCCTTCGCGGGAGAGGGGGGGAGACCCAGTACTTC. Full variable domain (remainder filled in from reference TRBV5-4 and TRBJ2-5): ETGVTQSPTHLIKTRGQQVTLRCSSQSGHNTVSWYQQALGQGPQFIFQYYREEENGRGNFPPRFSGLQFPNYSSELNVNALELDDSALYLCASSLRGRGGETQYFGPGTRLLVL.

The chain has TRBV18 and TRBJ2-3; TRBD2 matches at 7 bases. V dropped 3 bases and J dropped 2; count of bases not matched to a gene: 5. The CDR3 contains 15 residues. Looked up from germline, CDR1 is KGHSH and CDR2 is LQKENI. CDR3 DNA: TGTGCCAGCTCACCCCGGGCGGGGGACACAGATACGCAGTATTTT. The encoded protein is CASSPRAGDTDTQYF.

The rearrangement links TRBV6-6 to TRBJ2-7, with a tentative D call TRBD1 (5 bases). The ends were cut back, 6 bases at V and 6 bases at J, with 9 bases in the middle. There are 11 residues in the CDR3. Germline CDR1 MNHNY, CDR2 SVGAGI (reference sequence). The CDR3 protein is CASRARGEQYF. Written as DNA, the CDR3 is TGTGCCAGCAGGGCAAGGGGCGAGCAGTACTTC.

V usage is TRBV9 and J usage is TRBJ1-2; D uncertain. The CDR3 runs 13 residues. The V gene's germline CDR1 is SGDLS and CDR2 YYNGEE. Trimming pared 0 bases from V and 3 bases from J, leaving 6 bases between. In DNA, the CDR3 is TGTGCCAGCAGCGTAGCCCCGGACTATGGCTACACCTTC. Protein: CASSVAPDYGYTF.

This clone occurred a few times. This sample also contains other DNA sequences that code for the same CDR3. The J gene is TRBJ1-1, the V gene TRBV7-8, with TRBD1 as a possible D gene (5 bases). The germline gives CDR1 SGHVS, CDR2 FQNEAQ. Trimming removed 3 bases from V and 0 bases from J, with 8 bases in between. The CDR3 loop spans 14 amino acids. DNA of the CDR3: TGTGCCAGCAGCTTGGGACGGGTGAACACTGAAGCTTTCTTT. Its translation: CASSLGRVNTEAFF.

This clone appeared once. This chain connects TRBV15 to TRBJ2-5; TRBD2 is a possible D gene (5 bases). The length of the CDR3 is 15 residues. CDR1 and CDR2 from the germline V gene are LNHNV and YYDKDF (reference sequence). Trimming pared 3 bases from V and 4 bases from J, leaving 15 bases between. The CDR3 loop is CATSSERASGETQYF. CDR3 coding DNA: TGTGCCACCAGCAGCGAAAGGGCCAGCGGAGAGACCCAGTACTTC.